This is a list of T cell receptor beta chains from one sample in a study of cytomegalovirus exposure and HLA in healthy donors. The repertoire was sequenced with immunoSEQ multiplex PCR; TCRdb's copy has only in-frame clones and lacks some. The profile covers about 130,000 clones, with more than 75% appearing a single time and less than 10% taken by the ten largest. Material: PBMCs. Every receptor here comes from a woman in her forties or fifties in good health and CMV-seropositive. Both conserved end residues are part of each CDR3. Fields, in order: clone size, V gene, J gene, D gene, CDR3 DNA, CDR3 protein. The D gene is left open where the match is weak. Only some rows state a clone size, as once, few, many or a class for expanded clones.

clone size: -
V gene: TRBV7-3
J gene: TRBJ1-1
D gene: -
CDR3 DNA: TGTGCCAGCAGCTTACTCTTCCACACTGAAGCTTTCTTT
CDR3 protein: CASSLLFHTEAFF

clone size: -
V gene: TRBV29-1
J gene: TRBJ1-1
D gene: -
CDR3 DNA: TGCAGCGTTGGACGGGGGGCGAACACTGAAGCTTTCTTT
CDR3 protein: CSVGRGANTEAFF

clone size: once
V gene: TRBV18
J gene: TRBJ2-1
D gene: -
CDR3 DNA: TGTGCCAGCTCACCGGGCAGGGGCTCGAATGAGCAGTTCTTC
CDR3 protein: CASSPGRGSNEQFF

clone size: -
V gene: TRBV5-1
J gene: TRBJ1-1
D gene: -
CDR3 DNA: TGCGCCAGCAGCCCTACAGGGAACACTGAAGCTTTCTTT
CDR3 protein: CASSPTGNTEAFF

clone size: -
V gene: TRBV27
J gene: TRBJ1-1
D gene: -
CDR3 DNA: TGTGCCAGCAGATGGGGGCGGAGGACTGAAGCTTTCTTT
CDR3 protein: CASRWGRRTEAFF

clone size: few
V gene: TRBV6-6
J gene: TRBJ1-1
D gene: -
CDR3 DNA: TGTGCCAGCAGTTACCCCCCAAACACTGAAGCTTTCTTT
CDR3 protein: CASSYPPNTEAFF

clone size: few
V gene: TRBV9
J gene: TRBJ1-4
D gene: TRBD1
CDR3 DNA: TGTGCCAGCAGCGTAGCTGAGGACAGGGTGCGTGAAAAACTGTTTTTT
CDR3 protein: CASSVAEDRVREKLFF

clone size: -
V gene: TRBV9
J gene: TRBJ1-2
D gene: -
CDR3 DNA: TGTGCCAGCAGCACCGGGGATTATGGCTACACCTTC
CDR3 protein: CASSTGDYGYTF

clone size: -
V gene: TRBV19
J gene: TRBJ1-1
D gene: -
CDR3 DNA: TGTGCCAGTACGAGGAGTGGACCGTGGGCAGGGGACATGAACACTGAAGCTTTCTTT
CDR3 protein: CASTRSGPWAGDMNTEAFF

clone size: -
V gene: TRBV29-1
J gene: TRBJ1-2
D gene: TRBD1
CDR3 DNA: TGCAGCGTTGTGACAGGGGGTAACTATGGCTACACCTTC
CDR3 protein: CSVVTGGNYGYTF

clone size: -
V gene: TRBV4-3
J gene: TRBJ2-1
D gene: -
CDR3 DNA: TGCGCCAGCAGCCAAAATCCTCTGGGGGCGATGACCTACAATGAGCAGTTCTTC
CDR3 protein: CASSQNPLGAMTYNEQFF

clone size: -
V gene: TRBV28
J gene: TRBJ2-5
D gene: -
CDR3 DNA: TGTGCCAGCAGTCAGGTGGGGGCGACCCAGTACTTC
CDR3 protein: CASSQVGATQYF

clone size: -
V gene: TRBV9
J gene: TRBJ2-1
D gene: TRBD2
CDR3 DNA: TGTGCCAGCAGCGTAAGGCGGGAGGGGGCGGACAATGAGCAGTTCTTC
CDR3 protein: CASSVRREGADNEQFF

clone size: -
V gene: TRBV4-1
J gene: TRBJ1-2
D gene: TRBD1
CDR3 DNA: TGCGCCAGCAGCCAAGATGGGACAGTTATCAACTATGGCTACACCTTC
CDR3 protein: CASSQDGTVINYGYTF

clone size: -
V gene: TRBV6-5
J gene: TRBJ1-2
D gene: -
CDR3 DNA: TGTGCCAGCAGTTACTCGATTCAGGGGAGCGGCTACACCTTC
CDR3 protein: CASSYSIQGSGYTF

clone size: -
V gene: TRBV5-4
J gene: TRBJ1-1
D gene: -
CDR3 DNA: TGTGCCAGCAGCTTGGCCGCAGGGAACACTGAAGCTTTCTTT
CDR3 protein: CASSLAAGNTEAFF

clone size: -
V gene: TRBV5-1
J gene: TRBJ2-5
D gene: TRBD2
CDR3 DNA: TGCGCCAGCAGCTTGACCGGGACTAGCGGACAAGAGACCCAGTACTTC
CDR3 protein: CASSLTGTSGQETQYF

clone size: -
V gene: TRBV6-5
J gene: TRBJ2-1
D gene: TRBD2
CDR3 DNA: TGTGCCAGCAGTTACGGGAGGGCCGTAATTTATGAGCAGTTCTTC
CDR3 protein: CASSYGRAVIYEQFF

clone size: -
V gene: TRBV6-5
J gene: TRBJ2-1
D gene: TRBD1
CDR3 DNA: TGTGCCAGCAGTTATTGGACAGGGGGTGGCAATGAGCAGTTCTTC
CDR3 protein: CASSYWTGGGNEQFF

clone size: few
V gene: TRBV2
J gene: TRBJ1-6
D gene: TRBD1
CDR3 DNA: TGTGCCAGTATGGGACAGCCTAATTCACCCCTCCACTTT
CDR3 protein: CASMGQPNSPLHF

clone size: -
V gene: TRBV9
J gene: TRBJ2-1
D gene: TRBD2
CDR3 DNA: TGTGCCAGCAGCAGAAGAGGGGAAGCGGGGTACAATGAGCAGTTCTTC
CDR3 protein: CASSRRGEAGYNEQFF

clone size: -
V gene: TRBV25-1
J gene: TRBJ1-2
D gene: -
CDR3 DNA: TGTGCCAGCAGGGGGGGTTCGATCTATGGCTACACCTTC
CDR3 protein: CASRGGSIYGYTF

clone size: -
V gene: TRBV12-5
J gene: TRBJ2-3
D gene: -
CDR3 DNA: TGTGCTAGTGTGGGGCAACTGGGCACAGATACGCAGTATTTT
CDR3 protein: CASVGQLGTDTQYF

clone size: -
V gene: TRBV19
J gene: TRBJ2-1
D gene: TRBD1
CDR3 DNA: TGTGCCAGTAGTAACCCAAGGGACAGTTCTAGCTACTACAATGAGCAGTTCTTC
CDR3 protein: CASSNPRDSSSYYNEQFF

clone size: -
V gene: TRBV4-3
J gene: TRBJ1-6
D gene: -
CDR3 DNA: TGCGCCAGCAGCCAAGGACAGTCAGACTCACCCCTCCACTTT
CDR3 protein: CASSQGQSDSPLHF

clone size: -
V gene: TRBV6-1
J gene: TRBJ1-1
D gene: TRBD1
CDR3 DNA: TGTGCCAGCAGTCCCCTGGACAGGGGGGATGAAGCTTTCTTT
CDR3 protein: CASSPLDRGDEAFF

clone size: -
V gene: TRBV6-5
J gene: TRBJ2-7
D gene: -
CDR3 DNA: TGTGCCAGCAGTGTGACAGGTTCCTACGAGCAGTACTTC
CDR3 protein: CASSVTGSYEQYF

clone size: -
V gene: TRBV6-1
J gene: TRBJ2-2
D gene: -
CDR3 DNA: TGTGCCAGCAGTGATTTACAGGGGAACACCGGGGAGCTGTTTTTT
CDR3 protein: CASSDLQGNTGELFF

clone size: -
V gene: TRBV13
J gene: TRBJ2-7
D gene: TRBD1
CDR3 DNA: TGTGCCAGCAGCCTTTCGACAGGGGCCGCCTACGAGCAGTACTTC
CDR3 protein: CASSLSTGAAYEQYF

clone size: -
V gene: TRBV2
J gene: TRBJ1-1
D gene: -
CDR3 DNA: TGTGCCAGCAGTGAAGGATTACCGGGGAACACTGAAGCTTTCTTT
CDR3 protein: CASSEGLPGNTEAFF

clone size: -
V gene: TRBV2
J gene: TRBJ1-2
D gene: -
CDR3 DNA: TGTGCCAGCAACCCAAACTACGGCTACACCTTC
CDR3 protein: CASNPNYGYTF

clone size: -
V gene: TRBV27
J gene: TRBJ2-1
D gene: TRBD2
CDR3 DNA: TGTGCCAGCAGTAAACTAGCGGGACACAATGAGCAGTTCTTC
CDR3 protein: CASSKLAGHNEQFF

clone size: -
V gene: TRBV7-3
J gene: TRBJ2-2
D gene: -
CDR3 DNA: TGTGCCAGCAGCCTAAATTTGCAGTACACCGGGGAGCTGTTTTTT
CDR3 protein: CASSLNLQYTGELFF

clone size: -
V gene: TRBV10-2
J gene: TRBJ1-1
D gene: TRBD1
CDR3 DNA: TGCGCCAGCAGTGAGTTCGAGGGGGACAGGGGGGTGAACACTGAAGCTTTCTTT
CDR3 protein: CASSEFEGDRGVNTEAFF

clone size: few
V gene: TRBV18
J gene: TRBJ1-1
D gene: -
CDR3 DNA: TGTGCCAGCTCACCATTAACAGGGAACACTGAAGCTTTCTTT
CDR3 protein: CASSPLTGNTEAFF

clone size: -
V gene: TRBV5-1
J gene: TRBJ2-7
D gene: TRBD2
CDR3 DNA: TGCGCCAGCAGCTTGGGACTAGCGGGAGATCTCTCCTACGAGCAGTACTTC
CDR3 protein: CASSLGLAGDLSYEQYF

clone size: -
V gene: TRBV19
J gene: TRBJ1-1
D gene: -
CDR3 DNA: TGTGCCAGTAGTACCATGGGGACAAGGGTGAGCACTGAAGCTTTCTTT
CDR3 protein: CASSTMGTRVSTEAFF

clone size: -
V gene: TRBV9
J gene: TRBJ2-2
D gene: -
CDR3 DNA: TGTGCCAGCAGCGTAGACAGGGGAGGGAACACCGGGGAGCTGTTTTTT
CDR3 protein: CASSVDRGGNTGELFF

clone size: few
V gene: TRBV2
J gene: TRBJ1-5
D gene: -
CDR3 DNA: TGTGCCAGCAGGGCGCGGGATGGGATACAGCCCCAGCATTTT
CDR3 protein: CASRARDGIQPQHF

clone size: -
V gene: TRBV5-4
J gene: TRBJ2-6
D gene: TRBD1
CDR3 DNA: TGTGCCAGCAGCTTGGCGCCGGGACAGGGGGCGTCTGGGGCCAACGTCCTGACTTTC
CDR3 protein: CASSLAPGQGASGANVLTF

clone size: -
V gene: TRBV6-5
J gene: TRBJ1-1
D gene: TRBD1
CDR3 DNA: TGTGCCAGCAGTTGGACAGGGGGCGCGTACACTGAAGCTTTCTTT
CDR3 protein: CASSWTGGAYTEAFF